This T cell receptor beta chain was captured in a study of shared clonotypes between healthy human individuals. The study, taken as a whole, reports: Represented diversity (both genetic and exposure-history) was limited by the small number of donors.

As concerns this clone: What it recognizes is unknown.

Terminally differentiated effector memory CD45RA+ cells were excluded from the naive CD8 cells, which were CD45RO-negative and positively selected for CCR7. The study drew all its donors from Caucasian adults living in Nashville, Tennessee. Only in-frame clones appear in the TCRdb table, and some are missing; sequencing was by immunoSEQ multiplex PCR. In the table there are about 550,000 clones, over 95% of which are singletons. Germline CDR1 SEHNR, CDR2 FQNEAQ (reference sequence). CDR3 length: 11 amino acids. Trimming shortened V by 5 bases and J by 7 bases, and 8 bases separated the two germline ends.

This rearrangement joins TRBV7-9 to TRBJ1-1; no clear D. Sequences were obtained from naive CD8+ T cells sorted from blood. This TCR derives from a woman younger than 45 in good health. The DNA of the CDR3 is TGTGCCAGCAGCCTAGAGGATGAAGCTTTCTTT. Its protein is CASSLEDEAFF.